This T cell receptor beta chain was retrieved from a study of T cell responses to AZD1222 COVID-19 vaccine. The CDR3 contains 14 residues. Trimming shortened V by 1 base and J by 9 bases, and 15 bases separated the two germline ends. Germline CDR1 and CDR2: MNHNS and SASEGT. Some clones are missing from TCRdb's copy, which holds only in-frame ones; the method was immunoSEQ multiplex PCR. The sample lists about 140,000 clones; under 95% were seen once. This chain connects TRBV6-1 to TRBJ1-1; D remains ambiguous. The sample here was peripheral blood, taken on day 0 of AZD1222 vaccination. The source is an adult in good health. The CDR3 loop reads CASSEVGKSKQAFF. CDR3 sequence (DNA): TGTGCCAGCAGTGAAGTTGGTAAAAGCAAGCAAGCTTTCTTT.